This entry features one T cell receptor beta chain sequence. This entry comes from a study of OX40 agonist ivuxolimab in advanced cancers. Profiled with immunoSEQ multiplex PCR; TCRdb holds only in-frame clones, not every one. This table has about 9,100 clones, 66% appearing once. The CDR3 spans 15 residues. Trimming cost V 1 base and J 3 bases; bases outside gene matches: 7. CDR1 and CDR2 (germline): GTSNPN, SVGIG (reference sequence). The sequence came from an adult with an advanced solid tumor such as melanoma, head and neck, liver or kidney cancer. This rearrangement joins TRBV30 to TRBJ2-7; 9 bases are shared with TRBD1. Sample: CD4+ or CD8+ T cells sorted from blood, taken in a trial of the OX40 agonist ivuxolimab. The CDR3 spells CAWSGHRGLDYEQYF. For the CDR3, the DNA is TGTGCCTGGAGTGGTCACAGGGGGCTTGACTACGAGCAGTACTTC.